This TCR beta chain was identified in a study of T cell repertoires in cytomegalovirus infection. In the study overall: CMV infection together with matching HLA type was indicated by public TCR beta signatures. Study-wide points: Predominance within the ex vivo response was attributable to HLA-C-restricted CMV-specific TCR beta clonotypes. Carriers of CMV and the relevant HLA type were discriminated by public TCR beta frequency.

On this clonotype: Antigen unknown.

TCRdb passed the reads through MiXCR, listing each CDR3 protein once. The repertoire includes roughly 600,000 distinct CDR3 sequences, 24% of them detected once, and 7% to 9% sits in the top ten. Trimming left V 7 bases short and J 6 bases short, with 19 bases between. Germline values: CDR1 MNHEY, CDR2 SMNVEV (reference sequence). There are 14 residues in the CDR3. The sequenced material came from CD8+ T cells from PBMCs. This receptor was identified in a human donor in good health (CMV status not recorded). Some clones in this sample may be carry-over from other donors' samples. V gene TRBV27 combines with J gene TRBJ2-7; no firm D call. The CDR3 nucleotides read TGTGCCAGCAATCGGTTCCGGGCATCTACCGAGCAGTACTTC. It translates to CASNRFRASTEQYF.